This is a list of T cell receptor beta chains from one sample in a study of cytomegalovirus exposure and HLA in healthy donors. TCRdb keeps only in-frame clones here, not all; method: immunoSEQ multiplex PCR. Counted here are fewer than 110,000 clones, approximately 73% occurring once; the ten biggest clones make up roughly 8.2%. The sample taken for sequencing was PBMCs. Receptor source: a man aged 25-45 years in good health and CMV-seronegative. Each CDR3 is given with its conserved first and last residue. The order of the fields is CDR3 protein, CDR3 DNA, D gene, clone size, V gene, J gene. D genes are given only for firm matches. For some rows the clone size is stated as once, few or many, or as a class when expanded; others skip it.

cdr3_aa: CASSLYASGIMSTQYF
cdr3_nt: TGTGCCAGCAGCTTATACGCTAGCGGGATAATGAGTACGCAGTATTTT
d_call: TRBD2
clone_size: once
v_call: TRBV11-2
j_call: TRBJ2-3

cdr3_aa: CASSEDSPNGEQFF
cdr3_nt: TGCGCCAGCAGTGAGGACAGTCCCAATGGTGAGCAGTTCTTC
d_call: .
clone_size: few
v_call: TRBV10-1
j_call: TRBJ2-1

cdr3_aa: CASSWSGQGNYEQYF
cdr3_nt: TGTGCCAGCAGTTGGTCGGGACAGGGCAACTACGAGCAGTACTTC
d_call: TRBD1
clone_size: few
v_call: TRBV6-1
j_call: TRBJ2-7

cdr3_aa: CASSPYRGSHEQFF
cdr3_nt: TGTGCCAGCAGTCCATACAGGGGTTCTCATGAGCAGTTCTTC
d_call: TRBD1
clone_size: .
v_call: TRBV28
j_call: TRBJ2-1

cdr3_aa: CASSLAGGLEKLFF
cdr3_nt: TGTGCCAGCAGCTTAGCTGGCGGCCTTGAAAAACTGTTTTTT
d_call: .
clone_size: .
v_call: TRBV7-9
j_call: TRBJ1-4

cdr3_aa: CASSLAGQGYEQYF
cdr3_nt: TGCGCCAGCAGCTTGGCGGGACAGGGGTACGAGCAGTACTTC
d_call: TRBD1
clone_size: .
v_call: TRBV5-1
j_call: TRBJ2-7

cdr3_aa: CASSQKAGEQFF
cdr3_nt: TGCGCCAGCAGCCAAAAGGCGGGTGAGCAGTTCTTC
d_call: .
clone_size: medium-sized
v_call: TRBV4-1
j_call: TRBJ2-1

cdr3_aa: CSVPGQGTSQFF
cdr3_nt: TGCAGCGTCCCGGGACAGGGGACTTCACAGTTCTTC
d_call: TRBD1
clone_size: .
v_call: TRBV29-1
j_call: TRBJ2-1

cdr3_aa: CASSLPGQGEAFF
cdr3_nt: TGTGCCAGCAGTCTCCCCGGACAGGGAGAAGCTTTCTTT
d_call: TRBD1
clone_size: .
v_call: TRBV28
j_call: TRBJ1-1

cdr3_aa: CASSFGGVEETQYF
cdr3_nt: TGTGCCAGCAGTTTTGGGGGGGTCGAAGAGACCCAGTACTTC
d_call: TRBD2
clone_size: .
v_call: TRBV28
j_call: TRBJ2-5

cdr3_aa: CAWSISGGVSREYF
cdr3_nt: TGTGCCTGGAGTATTAGCGGGGGGGTTAGTCGTGAGTACTTC
d_call: TRBD2
clone_size: .
v_call: TRBV30
j_call: TRBJ2-7

cdr3_aa: CASTGDSSDTQYF
cdr3_nt: TGTGCCAGCACGGGGGACTCTTCAGATACGCAGTATTTT
d_call: .
clone_size: few
v_call: TRBV2
j_call: TRBJ2-3

cdr3_aa: CASRSQGPSYNEQFF
cdr3_nt: TGTGCCAGCAGATCTCAGGGCCCTTCCTACAATGAGCAGTTCTTC
d_call: .
clone_size: .
v_call: TRBV6-5
j_call: TRBJ2-1

cdr3_aa: CAISEDMRETQYF
cdr3_nt: TGTGCCATCAGTGAAGATATGCGAGAGACCCAGTACTTC
d_call: .
clone_size: .
v_call: TRBV10-3
j_call: TRBJ2-5

cdr3_aa: CASSLELNQPQHF
cdr3_nt: TGCGCCAGCAGCTTGGAACTCAATCAGCCCCAGCATTTT
d_call: .
clone_size: .
v_call: TRBV5-1
j_call: TRBJ1-5

cdr3_aa: CASSLDGDTQYF
cdr3_nt: TGTGCCAGCAGTTTAGATGGAGACACCCAGTACTTC
d_call: .
clone_size: few
v_call: TRBV27
j_call: TRBJ2-5

cdr3_aa: CASNPGLASNEQYF
cdr3_nt: TGTGCCAGCAACCCGGGACTAGCGAGTAACGAGCAGTACTTC
d_call: TRBD2
clone_size: .
v_call: TRBV6-5
j_call: TRBJ2-7

cdr3_aa: CASSLEGARTHEQFF
cdr3_nt: TGTGCCAGCAGCTTGGAAGGAGCCCGAACCCATGAGCAGTTCTTC
d_call: .
clone_size: few
v_call: TRBV5-6
j_call: TRBJ2-1

cdr3_aa: CASRGASYEQYF
cdr3_nt: TGTGCCAGCAGAGGGGCCTCCTACGAGCAGTACTTC
d_call: .
clone_size: .
v_call: TRBV11-2
j_call: TRBJ2-7

cdr3_aa: CASSVGQGGDTQYF
cdr3_nt: TGCGCCAGCAGCGTGGGACAGGGTGGGGATACGCAGTATTTT
d_call: TRBD1
clone_size: .
v_call: TRBV5-1
j_call: TRBJ2-3

cdr3_aa: CASSLTEGSGAFF
cdr3_nt: TGTGCCAGCAGCTTGACGGAGGGATCAGGAGCTTTCTTT
d_call: .
clone_size: .
v_call: TRBV7-3
j_call: TRBJ1-1

cdr3_aa: CASSMWTSGRVDEQFF
cdr3_nt: TGTGCCAGCAGTATGTGGACTAGCGGGAGGGTGGATGAGCAGTTCTTC
d_call: TRBD2
clone_size: .
v_call: TRBV28
j_call: TRBJ2-1

cdr3_aa: CASRFWRDQETQYF
cdr3_nt: TGCGCCAGCAGATTCTGGAGGGACCAAGAGACCCAGTACTTC
d_call: .
clone_size: .
v_call: TRBV5-1
j_call: TRBJ2-5

cdr3_aa: CASSLSLQGEAFF
cdr3_nt: TGTGCCAGCAGCTTAAGCCTCCAGGGTGAAGCTTTCTTT
d_call: .
clone_size: .
v_call: TRBV7-3
j_call: TRBJ1-1

cdr3_aa: CASSLGSRQGSGYTF
cdr3_nt: TGCGCCAGCAGCTTGGGGTCGAGACAGGGGTCTGGCTACACCTTC
d_call: TRBD1
clone_size: .
v_call: TRBV5-1
j_call: TRBJ1-2

cdr3_aa: CASRKGFGSTEAFF
cdr3_nt: TGTGCCAGCAGGAAGGGGTTCGGGAGCACTGAAGCTTTCTTT
d_call: .
clone_size: .
v_call: TRBV6-5
j_call: TRBJ1-1

cdr3_aa: CASSQTSGGTYNEQFF
cdr3_nt: TGTGCCAGCAGCCAAACTAGCGGGGGTACCTACAATGAGCAGTTCTTC
d_call: TRBD2
clone_size: .
v_call: TRBV7-6
j_call: TRBJ2-1

cdr3_aa: CASSREGRVEAFF
cdr3_nt: TGTGCCAGCAGCCGCGAGGGGAGGGTTGAAGCTTTCTTT
d_call: .
clone_size: .
v_call: TRBV7-9
j_call: TRBJ1-1

cdr3_aa: CASSLSGVGYEQYF
cdr3_nt: TGTGCCAGCAGCTTGTCAGGGGTCGGCTACGAGCAGTACTTC
d_call: .
clone_size: .
v_call: TRBV5-4
j_call: TRBJ2-7

cdr3_aa: CSVEVSGNYEQYF
cdr3_nt: TGCAGCGTTGAGGTTAGCGGGAACTACGAGCAGTACTTC
d_call: TRBD2
clone_size: .
v_call: TRBV29-1
j_call: TRBJ2-7